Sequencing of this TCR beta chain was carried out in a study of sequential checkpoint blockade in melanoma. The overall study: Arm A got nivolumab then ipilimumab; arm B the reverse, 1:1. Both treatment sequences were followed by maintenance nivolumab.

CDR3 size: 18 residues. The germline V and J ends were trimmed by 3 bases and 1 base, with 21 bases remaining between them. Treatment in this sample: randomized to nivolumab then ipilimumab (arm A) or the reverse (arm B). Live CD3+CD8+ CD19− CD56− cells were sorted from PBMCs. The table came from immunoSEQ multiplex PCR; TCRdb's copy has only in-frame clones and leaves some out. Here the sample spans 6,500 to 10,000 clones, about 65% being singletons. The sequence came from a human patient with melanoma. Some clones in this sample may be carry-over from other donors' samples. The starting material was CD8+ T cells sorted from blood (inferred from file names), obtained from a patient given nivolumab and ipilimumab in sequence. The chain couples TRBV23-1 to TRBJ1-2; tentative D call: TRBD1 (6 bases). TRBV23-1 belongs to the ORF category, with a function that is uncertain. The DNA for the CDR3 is TGCGCCAGCAGTCAGTCCAAATTTGGACAGATAAATAACTATGGCTACACCTTC. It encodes CASSQSKFGQINNYGYTF.